This T cell receptor (beta chain) derives from a study of blood T cell repertoires in COVID-19. For the study at large: The United States, Italy and Spain were the sources of the acute and convalescent COVID-19 samples. T cells, B-cell-depleted T cells, or PBMCs provided the cDNA or gDNA that served as material.

Original data processing: Reference gene primer amplification gave estimated nucleated cell counts. Assay: immunoSEQ multiplex PCR; the TCRdb copy retains only in-frame clones and omits some. Clonal size and the V and J genes are those of that table, whereas D and trimming came from the DNA. The table has 90,000 or so clones, 90% seen once. Trimming took off 4 bases at V and 1 base at J, with 16 bases between the two ends. Germline V CDR1 and CDR2: MDHEN, SYDVKM. This CDR3 is built from 17 residues. The rearrangement joins TRBV28 to TRBJ2-2; D perhaps matches TRBD2 (7 bases). This clonotype was obtained from a woman older than 75 with active or convalescent COVID-19. Sequencing was carried out using peripheral blood. The CDR3 loop reads CASSSPGGARNTGELFF. CDR3 bases: TGTGCCAGCAGTTCACCTGGGGGGGCCAGGAACACCGGGGAGCTGTTTTTT. Together with reference TRBV28 and TRBJ2-2, the CDR3 gives the full variable domain: DVKVTQSSRYLVKRTGEKVFLECVQDMDHENMFWYRQDPGLGLRLIYFSYDVKMKEKGDIPEGYSVSREKKERFSLILESASTNQTSMYLCASSSPGGARNTGELFFGEGSRLTVL.